Listed below are T cell receptor beta chains from one sample, sequenced in a study of blood T cell repertoires in COVID-19. Assay used: immunoSEQ multiplex PCR; TCRdb lists only in-frame clones, some missing. The sample yields 200,000 or so clones, 80% to 90% seen once. Sequenced sample: PBMCs or T cells enriched from blood (not recorded which). These receptors were collected from a woman in her thirties who had been exposed to COVID-19. Each CDR3 is given with its conserved first and last residue. The order of the fields is D gene, V gene, clone size, J gene, CDR3 DNA, CDR3 protein. The D gene is left open where the match is weak. The size entry is marked missing in some rows and otherwise reads once, few, many or a size class.

NA,TRBV4-1,NA,TRBJ2-2,TGCGCCAGCAGCCAAGAAGGCCGGGGTTACACCGGGGAGCTGTTTTTT,CASSQEGRGYTGELFF
TRBD1,TRBV4-1,NA,TRBJ1-2,TGCGCCAGCAGGCAAATACCCGGGACCAGGGGGTACACCTTC,CASRQIPGTRGYTF
NA,TRBV28,NA,TRBJ2-7,TGTGCCAGCAGTTTGGTAGAAAGCTCCTACGAGCAGTACTTC,CASSLVESSYEQYF
TRBD2,TRBV5-8,NA,TRBJ2-1,TGTGCCAGCAGCTTGATGGGACTAGCGGGAGCCCCAAACTACAATGAGCAGTTCTTC,CASSLMGLAGAPNYNEQFF
NA,TRBV11-1,NA,TRBJ2-1,TGTGCCAGCAGCCCCTTGTTATACAATGAGCAGTTCTTC,CASSPLLYNEQFF
NA,TRBV24-1,NA,TRBJ2-2,TGTGCCACCAGTGACGGGGACACCTACACCGGGGAGCTGTTTTTT,CATSDGDTYTGELFF
NA,TRBV5-6,NA,TRBJ2-1,TGTGCCAGCAAATCCCGGTGGACTTCTCTACACTACAATGAGCAGTTCTTC,CASKSRWTSLHYNEQFF
TRBD2,TRBV5-6,NA,TRBJ2-1,TGTGCCAGCAGCTTAGGATTTAGCGGGAGCGGGAATGAGCAGTTCTTC,CASSLGFSGSGNEQFF
TRBD2,TRBV7-2,NA,TRBJ2-7,TGTGCCAGCAGCTTAGGGGCGACTAGCGGAGAACCCTACGAGCAGTACTTC,CASSLGATSGEPYEQYF
NA,TRBV4-1,NA,TRBJ1-5,TGCGCCAGCAGCCAAGTGCCTGGGGGGAGCAATCAGCCCCAGCATTTT,CASSQVPGGSNQPQHF
NA,TRBV11-2,once,TRBJ2-5,TGTGCCAGCAGCTTTAAGGGGGGGGCAGGGCGAGAGACCCAGTACTTC,CASSFKGGAGRETQYF
NA,TRBV28,once,TRBJ2-7,TGTGCCAGCAGTCCAGATTCCTACGAGCAGTACTTC,CASSPDSYEQYF
TRBD2,TRBV24-1,NA,TRBJ2-1,TGTGCCACCAGTGATCCGACTAGCGGAGGAGACAATGAGCAGTTCTTC,CATSDPTSGGDNEQFF
TRBD1,TRBV5-5,NA,TRBJ2-5,TGTGCCAGCAGCCGACAGGGATTCCAAGAGACCCAGTACTTC,CASSRQGFQETQYF
NA,TRBV7-9,NA,TRBJ1-2,TGTGCCAGCAGCTTCCAGGGAGGCACCTATGGCTACACCTTC,CASSFQGGTYGYTF
NA,TRBV27,NA,TRBJ1-1,TGTGCCTCGCAGCACGGGGGGCGAAGCGTGAACACTGAAGCTTTCTTT,CASQHGGRSVNTEAFF
NA,TRBV28,NA,TRBJ2-7,TGTGCCAGCAGTCTCTGGGGGGGGCTAAGTTCCTACGAGCAGTACTTC,CASSLWGGLSSYEQYF
NA,TRBV3-1/TRBV3-2,NA,TRBJ2-3,TGTGCCAGCAGCCAATTCGGACAAAGCACAGATACGCAGTATTTT,CASSQFGQSTDTQYF
NA,TRBV6-5,NA,TRBJ2-1,TGTGCCAGCAGTTCCACAGGGAGCTCCTACAATGAGCAGTTCTTC,CASSSTGSSYNEQFF
NA,TRBV30,NA,TRBJ1-2,TGTGCACTGAGTGCAGGGCGATTCGGCTACACCTTC,CALSAGRFGYTF
NA,TRBV25-1,once,TRBJ2-3,TGTGCCAGCAGGAAAACCGAGCGACCCAGCCAGCAGTATTTT,CASRKTERPSQQYF
TRBD1,TRBV6-1,NA,TRBJ1-5,TGTGCCAGCAGTGAAAGGGGACAGGTCTATAGCAATCAGCCCCAGCATTTT,CASSERGQVYSNQPQHF
NA,TRBV9,NA,TRBJ2-7,TGTGCCAGCAGCTACGGGACTTCCTACGAGCAGTACTTC,CASSYGTSYEQYF
NA,TRBV7-2,NA,TRBJ1-1,TGTGCCAGCAGCGTAGGCTCGAGAAGTCACACTGAAGCTTTCTTT,CASSVGSRSHTEAFF
TRBD2,TRBV7-2,NA,TRBJ2-4,TGTGCCAGCAGCCGTTCCTCTGGAGCGGGAGTAGAGAACATTCAGTACTTC,CASSRSSGAGVENIQYF
NA,TRBV21-1,NA,TRBJ2-2,TGTGCCAGCAGGACAGGGTATAGGACCGGGGAGCTGTTTTTT,CASRTGYRTGELFF
TRBD1,TRBV9,NA,TRBJ1-2,TGTGCCAGCAGCGTAGCAGGACAGGGAGAGGACTATGGCTACACCTTC,CASSVAGQGEDYGYTF
NA,TRBV10-2,NA,TRBJ1-5,TGCGCCAGCAGTGGGGAGAGTGATCAGCCCCAGCATTTT,CASSGESDQPQHF